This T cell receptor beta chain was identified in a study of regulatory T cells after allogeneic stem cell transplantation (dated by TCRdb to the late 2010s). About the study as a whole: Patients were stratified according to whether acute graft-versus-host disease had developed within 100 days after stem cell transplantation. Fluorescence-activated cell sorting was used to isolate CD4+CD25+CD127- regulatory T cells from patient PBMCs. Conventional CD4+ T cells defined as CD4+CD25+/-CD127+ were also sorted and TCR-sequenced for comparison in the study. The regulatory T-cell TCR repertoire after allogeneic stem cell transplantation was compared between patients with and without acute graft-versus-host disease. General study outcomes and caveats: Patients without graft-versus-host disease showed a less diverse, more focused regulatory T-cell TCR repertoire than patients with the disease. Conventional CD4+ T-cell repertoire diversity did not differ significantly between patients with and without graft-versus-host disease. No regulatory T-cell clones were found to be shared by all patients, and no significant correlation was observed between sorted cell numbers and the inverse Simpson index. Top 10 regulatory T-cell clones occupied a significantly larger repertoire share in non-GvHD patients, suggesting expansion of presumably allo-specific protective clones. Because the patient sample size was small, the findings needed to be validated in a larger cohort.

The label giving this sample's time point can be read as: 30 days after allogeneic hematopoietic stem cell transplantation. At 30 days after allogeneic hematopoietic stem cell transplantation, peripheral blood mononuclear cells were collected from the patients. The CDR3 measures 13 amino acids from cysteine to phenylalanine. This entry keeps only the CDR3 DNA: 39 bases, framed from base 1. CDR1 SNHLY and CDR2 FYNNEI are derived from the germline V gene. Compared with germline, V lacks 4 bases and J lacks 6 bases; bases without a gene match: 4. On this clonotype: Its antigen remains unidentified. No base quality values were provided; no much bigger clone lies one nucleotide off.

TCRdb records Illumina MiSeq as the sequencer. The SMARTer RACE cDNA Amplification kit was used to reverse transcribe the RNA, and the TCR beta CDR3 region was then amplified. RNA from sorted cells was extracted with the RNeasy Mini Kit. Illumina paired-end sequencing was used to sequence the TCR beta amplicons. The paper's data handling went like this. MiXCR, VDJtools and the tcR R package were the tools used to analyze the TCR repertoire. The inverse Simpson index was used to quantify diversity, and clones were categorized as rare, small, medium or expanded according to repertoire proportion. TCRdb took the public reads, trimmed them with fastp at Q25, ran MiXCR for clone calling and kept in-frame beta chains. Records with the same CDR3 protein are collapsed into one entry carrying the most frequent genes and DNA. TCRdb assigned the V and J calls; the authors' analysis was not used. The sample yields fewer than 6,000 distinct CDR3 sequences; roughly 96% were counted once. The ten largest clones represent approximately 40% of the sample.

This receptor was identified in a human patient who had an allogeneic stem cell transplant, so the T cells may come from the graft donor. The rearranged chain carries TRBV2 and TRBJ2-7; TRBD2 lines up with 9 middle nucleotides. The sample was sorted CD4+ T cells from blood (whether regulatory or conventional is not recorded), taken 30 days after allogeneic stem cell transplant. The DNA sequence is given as TGTGCCAGCAGTGGGTTAGCGGGAGTCGAGCAGTACTTC. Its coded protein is CASSGLAGVEQYF.